This T cell receptor (beta chain) was profiled in a study of cytomegalovirus exposure and HLA in healthy donors (dated by TCRdb to 2016 to 2017). In terms of the full investigation: According to a later analysis, one platform produced both the 120 validation repertoires and the 730 or so repertoires of the first cohort. High-throughput TCR immunosequencing, statistical association of individual TCRs with disease status, and machine learning were combined to predict cytomegalovirus infection status. Besides the first cohort of 666 subjects, a separate validation cohort made up of 90 to 150 different subjects was used. The study aimed to test whether signatures of past pathogen exposure could be identified by cataloging public T cell receptors.

Points the paper makes about the study in general: In a later analysis, TCRs clustered in the first cohort were found to also tend to co-occur in the 110 or so validation repertoires, with about 93% of cluster scores above 0. A later analysis had no HLA typing for the validation cohort, so co-occurrence there was scored across all 130 or so repertoires. The authors suggested that the approach could potentially be extended to other disease states and immunological phenotypes. A total of fewer than 200 TCR beta chains were listed by the study as associated with cytomegalovirus. While some public TCRs were present in many individuals, most TCR sequences turned up only very rarely across donors. The classifier was reported to diagnose cytomegalovirus status with high specificity and sensitivity in both the original and validation cohorts. In vitro tests confirmed that a few of the cytomegalovirus-associated TCR beta chains recognize cytomegalovirus antigens.

Library prep was done by the immunoSEQ multiplex PCR assay. As for the original processing: A statistical classification framework was developed to diagnose cytomegalovirus status using the catalog of TCR beta chain sequences. TCRdb stores this immuneACCESS table with in-frame sequences only. Part of the clones is absent; in the studies checked, under half of the shortfall reflects unresolved V genes, and no reason is known for the rest. That table gives V, J and clone size, and the DNA gave D and trimming. The sample has a few hundred thousand clones on record, about 86% of them singletons. The ten largest clones take up roughly 1% of the sample. With regard to this clone: It lacks a known antigen. No base-level quality is on record; no much larger clone is a single base apart.

Separate from the roughly 630-subject first cohort, the validation cohort of some 130 subjects was the group to which the donors belonged. V lost 0 bases and J lost 0 bases; the stretch between them is 13 bases long. The CDR3 numbers 17 residues from cysteine through phenylalanine. Kept here is only the CDR3 DNA, which spans 51 bases and is read in frame from base 1. CDR1 and CDR2 (SEHNR, FQNEAQ) derive from the germline V gene (reference sequence). The sequencing sample was made of PBMCs. This chain is built from TRBV7-9 and TRBJ2-3, and the D gene may be TRBD2, 5 bases matching. The TCR sequence derives from a woman aged 18-29 years in good health and CMV-seronegative. The sequenced DNA: TGTGCCAGCAGCTTAGCGAGCGGCGGGTATAGCACAGATACGCAGTATTTT. Its translation reads: CASSLASGGYSTDTQYF.